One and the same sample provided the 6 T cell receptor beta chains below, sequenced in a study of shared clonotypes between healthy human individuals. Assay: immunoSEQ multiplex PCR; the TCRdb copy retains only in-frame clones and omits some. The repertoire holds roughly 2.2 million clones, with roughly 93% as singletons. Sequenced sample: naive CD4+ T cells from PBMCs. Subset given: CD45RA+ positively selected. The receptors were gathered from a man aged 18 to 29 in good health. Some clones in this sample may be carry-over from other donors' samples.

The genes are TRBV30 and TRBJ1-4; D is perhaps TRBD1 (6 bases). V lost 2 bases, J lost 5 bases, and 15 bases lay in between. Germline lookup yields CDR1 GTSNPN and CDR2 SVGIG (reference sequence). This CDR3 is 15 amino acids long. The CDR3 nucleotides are TGTGCCTGGAGTAAGCCGGGACACCAAAATGAAAAACTGTTTTTT. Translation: CAWSKPGHQNEKLFF.

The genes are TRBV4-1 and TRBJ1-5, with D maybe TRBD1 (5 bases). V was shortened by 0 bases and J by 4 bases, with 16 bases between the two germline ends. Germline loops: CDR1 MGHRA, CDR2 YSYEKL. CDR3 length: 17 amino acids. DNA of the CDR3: TGCGCCAGCAGCCAAGACACGGCGAGGGGTAGGAATCAGCCCCAGCATTTT. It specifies CASSQDTARGRNQPQHF.

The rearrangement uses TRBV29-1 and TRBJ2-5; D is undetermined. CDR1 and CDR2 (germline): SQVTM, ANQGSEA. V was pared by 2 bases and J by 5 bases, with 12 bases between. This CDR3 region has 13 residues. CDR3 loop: CSVERHHGETQYF. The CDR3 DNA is TGCAGCGTTGAACGGCACCACGGGGAGACCCAGTACTTC.

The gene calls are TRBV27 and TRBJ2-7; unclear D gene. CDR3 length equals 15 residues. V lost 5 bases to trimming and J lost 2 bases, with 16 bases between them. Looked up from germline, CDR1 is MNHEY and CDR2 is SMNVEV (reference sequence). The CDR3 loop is CASSVKPQQPYEQYF. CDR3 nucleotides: TGTGCCAGCAGTGTCAAACCTCAGCAGCCCTACGAGCAGTACTTC.

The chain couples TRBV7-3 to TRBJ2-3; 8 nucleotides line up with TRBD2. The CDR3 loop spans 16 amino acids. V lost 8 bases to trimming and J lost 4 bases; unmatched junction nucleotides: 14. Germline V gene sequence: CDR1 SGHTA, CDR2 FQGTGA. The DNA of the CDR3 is TGTGCCAGCTCGACGTATCTAGCGGGTTCCCCAGATACGCAGTATTTT. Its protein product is CASSTYLAGSPDTQYF.

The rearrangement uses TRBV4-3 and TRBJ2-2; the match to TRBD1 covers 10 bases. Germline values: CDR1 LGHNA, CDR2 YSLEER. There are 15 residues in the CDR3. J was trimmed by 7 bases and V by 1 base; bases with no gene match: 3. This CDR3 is CASSQGQGAYGELFF. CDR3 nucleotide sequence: TGCGCCAGCAGCCAAGGACAGGGGGCCTACGGGGAGCTGTTTTTT.